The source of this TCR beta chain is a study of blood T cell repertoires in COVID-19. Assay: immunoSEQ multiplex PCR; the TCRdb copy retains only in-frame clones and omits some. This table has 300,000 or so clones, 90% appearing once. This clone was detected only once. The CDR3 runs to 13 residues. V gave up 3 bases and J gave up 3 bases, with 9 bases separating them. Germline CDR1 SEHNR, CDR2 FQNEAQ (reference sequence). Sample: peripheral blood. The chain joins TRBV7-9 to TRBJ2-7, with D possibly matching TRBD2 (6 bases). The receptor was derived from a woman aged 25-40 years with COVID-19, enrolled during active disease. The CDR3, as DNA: TGTGCCAGCAGCTTCCGGGAGAACTACGAGCAGTACTTC. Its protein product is CASSFRENYEQYF.